The T cell receptor (beta chain) under discussion was sequenced for a study of blood T cell repertoires in COVID-19. Overall study context: There were acute and convalescent COVID-19 samples, and they came from the United States, Italy and Spain.

CDR1 is KGHSH, CDR2 LQKENI, per germline. The CDR3 length is 13 residues. Trimming removed 2 bases from V and 5 bases from J, with 9 bases in between. Methods used by the authors: Nucleated cell counts were estimated from reference gene primer amplification. Clones were sequenced by immunoSEQ multiplex PCR, and TCRdb holds only the in-frame ones, with some missing. The V and J calls and the clone size are those of that table, but D and trimming were determined from the DNA. The sample lists approximately 240,000 clones, approximately 83% occurring once. V usage is TRBV18 and J usage is TRBJ1-2; D remains unclear. Source material: peripheral blood. The source of this sequence is a human donor in a cohort sampled during active COVID-19. CDR3 nucleotide sequence: TGTGCCAGCTCACCATCGTGGGAGTATGGCTACACCTTC. It specifies CASSPSWEYGYTF.